Below, 23 T cell receptor beta chains from the same sample are listed, as sequenced in a study of early T cells in non-severe SARS-CoV-2 infection. TCRdb itself ran the 5' RACE reads through MiXCR, one entry per CDR3 protein. The data hold some 57,000 distinct CDR3 sequences, with around 8.6% observed a single time. This sample comprised whole blood, obtained at baseline. The origin of the receptors is an adult who was a healthcare worker with PCR-confirmed SARS-CoV-2 infection or an uninfected control (not recorded which).

The J gene is TRBJ2-7, the V gene TRBV5-1; D ambiguous. V dropped 3 bases and J dropped 3 bases, with 19 bases sitting between them. Germline lookup yields CDR1 SGHRS and CDR2 YFSETQ. The CDR3 runs to 16 residues. As DNA, the CDR3 is TGCGCCAGCAGCTACTCGACCGGTAGGAATCTCTACGAGCAGTACTTC. Its protein is CASSYSTGRNLYEQYF.

The chain has TRBV2 and TRBJ1-3; D call uncertain. The germline V gene encodes CDR1 SNHLY and CDR2 FYNNEI. This CDR3 spans 14 amino acids. V was shortened by 3 bases and J by 0 bases, with 6 bases between the two germline ends. The CDR3 here is CASSDSFSGNTIYF. The CDR3 nucleotides read TGTGCCAGCAGTGACAGCTTCTCTGGAAACACCATATATTTT.

This clonotype has ten or more counts. V usage is TRBV3-1 and J usage is TRBJ2-2; 8 bases are a match to TRBD2. The J segment lost 6 bases and the V segment lost 2 bases, leaving 8 bases of the junction unmatched. The CDR3 covers 16 residues. Germline V lookup: CDR1 LGHDT, CDR2 YNNKEL (reference sequence). In DNA, the CDR3 is TGTGCCAGCAGCCAAAATAGCGGGAAAGCTTCCGGGGAGCTGTTTTTT. Translated: CASSQNSGKASGELFF. Full variable domain (missing parts from reference TRBV3-1 and TRBJ2-2): DTAVSQTPKYLVTQMGNDKSIKCEQNLGHDTMYWYKQDSKKFLKIMFSYNNKELIINETVPNRFSPKSPDKAHLNLHINSLELGDSAVYFCASSQNSGKASGELFFGEGSRLTVL.

The V gene is TRBV27, the J gene TRBJ2-7, with TRBD2 identical over 7 bases. Germline CDR1 MNHEY, CDR2 SMNVEV (reference sequence). V lost 4 bases, J lost 4 bases, and 1 base stayed unmatched. The CDR3 extends over 12 amino acids. The CDR3 sequence: CASSSGGYEQYF. CDR3 bases: TGTGCCAGCAGTTCCGGGGGGTACGAGCAGTACTTC.

J is TRBJ2-3 and V is TRBV11-2; weak D call: TRBD2 (5 bases). The germline CDR1 and CDR2 sequences are SGHAT and FQNNGV. With 5 bases removed from V and 2 bases from J, the gap between germline ends came to 11 bases. CDR3 length: 14 residues. CDR3 region: CASSALTITDTQYF. CDR3 nucleotide sequence: TGTGCCAGCAGCGCCCTGACTATCACAGATACGCAGTATTTT.

This sequence joins TRBV11-1 and TRBJ1-1; D gene uncertain. Trimming stripped 8 bases from V and 0 bases from J, with 13 bases between. Germline V gene lookup returns CDR1 SGHAT and CDR2 FQDESV (reference sequence). The CDR3 extends over 14 amino acids. For the CDR3, the DNA is TGTGCCAGCTCCCCGCATACCATGAACACTGAAGCTTTCTTT. This sequence encodes CASSPHTMNTEAFF.

The V and J genes are TRBV2 and TRBJ1-3, with 7 bases aligning to TRBD1. The CDR3 runs 16 residues. Germline V CDR1 and CDR2: SNHLY, FYNNEI. J gave up 0 bases and V 4 bases, and 6 bases lay outside the gene matches. In DNA, the CDR3 is TGTGCCAGCAGTGGGACAGGCACCTACTCTGGAAACACCATATATTTT. This encodes CASSGTGTYSGNTIYF.

This clonotype was recorded at least ten times. The CDR3 DNA sequence: TGTGCCAGCTCCCCCCTGGGAGGCTCCCTATCATCACTTCGCCGATCCTCCTACGAGCAGTACTTC. Translated: CASSPLGGSLSSLRRSSYEQYF. The chain is built from TRBV18 and TRBJ2-7; possible D gene TRBD2, 6 bases. Germline-derived CDR1 and CDR2 are KGHSH and LQKENI. CDR3 length: 22 residues. The germline V and J ends were trimmed by 6 bases and 0 bases, with 36 bases remaining between them.

This clonotype was recorded a few times. The chain employs TRBV7-3 and TRBJ2-1; 10 nucleotides line up with TRBD1. Trimming took 1 base from V and 6 from J; bases not matched to a gene: 6. CDR3 length equals 16 residues. Per the germline V gene, CDR1 is SGHTA and CDR2 is FQGTGA. The CDR3 here is CASSLRAGQGGNEQFF. CDR3 nucleotides: TGTGCCAGCAGCTTAAGGGCTGGACAGGGGGGCAATGAGCAGTTCTTC.

This clonotype was observed at least ten times. V usage is TRBV27 and J usage is TRBJ1-3; weak D call: TRBD1 (5 bases). CDR1 MNHEY and CDR2 SMNVEV come from the germline V gene (reference sequence). This CDR3 has 16 amino acids. With 6 bases removed from V and 5 bases from J, the gap between germline ends came to 20 bases. CDR3 amino acids: CASSTSQGEKRNTIYF. The CDR3 DNA is TGTGCCAGCAGCACATCTCAGGGAGAGAAAAGAAACACCATATATTTT.

This clonotype was observed a handful of times. The gene calls are TRBV7-8 and TRBJ2-3, with D hard to call. The CDR3 extends over 14 amino acids. Trimming pared 1 base from V and 4 bases from J, leaving 9 bases between. Germline CDR1 reads SGHVS; CDR2 reads FQNEAQ. In DNA form, the CDR3 reads TGTGCCAGCAGCTTAGACGGTGGTCCAGATACGCAGTATTTT. Its translation is CASSLDGGPDTQYF.

This sequence joins TRBV18 and TRBJ1-5; D unclear. V lost 2 bases, J lost 5 bases, and 7 bases lay in between. Germline V gene data show CDR1 as KGHSH and CDR2 as LQKENI. This CDR3 has 13 residues. CDR3 DNA sequence: TGTGCCAGCTCACCAGGTGGGGATCAGCCCCAGCATTTT. It translates to CASSPGGDQPQHF.

This clonotype has just a few counts. V and J are TRBV19 and TRBJ2-2; 13 bases line up with TRBD2. Trimming took 6 bases from V and 1 from J; bases not matched to a gene: 8. This CDR3 contains 18 residues. Germline CDR1 is LNHDA and CDR2 is SQIVND (reference sequence). The CDR3 DNA reads as TGTGCCAGTAGCACCGGGACTAGCGGGAACCAGAACACCGGGGAGCTGTTTTTT. It translates to CASSTGTSGNQNTGELFF.

J is TRBJ2-1 and V is TRBV29-1; the D is unclear. The V end was cut by 3 bases, the J end by 13 bases, with 16 bases between. The length of the CDR3 is 12 residues. Germline lookup yields CDR1 SQVTM and CDR2 ANQGSEA. The CDR3 DNA reads as TGCAGCGTTGAGTTTCAGACCCTGTCCCAGTTCTTC. Protein product: CSVEFQTLSQFF.

This clonotype was counted ten times or more. The genes are TRBV30 and TRBJ1-2; D is unclear. The germline V gene encodes CDR1 GTSNPN and CDR2 SVGIG (reference sequence). V shed 3 bases and J shed 4 bases, with 12 bases lying between them. This CDR3 spans 13 amino acids. The CDR3 DNA reads as TGTGCCTGGAGCCGCGCTCTGGGCTATGGCTACACCTTC. It yields the protein CAWSRALGYGYTF.

The V call is TRBV3-1, the J call TRBJ2-5, with TRBD2 identical over 7 bases. The trim removed 4 bases at V and 4 bases at J, leaving 6 bases unmatched. Germline V gene lookup returns CDR1 LGHDT and CDR2 YNNKEL (reference sequence). This CDR3 has 14 amino acids. The DNA of the CDR3 is TGTGCCAGCAGCCTACGGACGGGGGGAGAGACCCAGTACTTC. This sequence encodes CASSLRTGGETQYF.

The table lists this clonotype with many counts. J is TRBJ2-6 and V is TRBV10-2; no clear D gene. CDR1 WSHSY and CDR2 SAAADI come from the germline V gene. The CDR3 is made up of 13 amino acids. Trimming took off 1 base at V and 11 bases at J, with 9 bases between the two ends. CDR3 bases: TGCGCCAGCAGTGAGTTGACCACTGACGTCCTGACTTTC. Translation gives CASSELTTDVLTF.

This clonotype was picked up many times. The rearrangement links TRBV12-3 or TRBV12-4 to TRBJ2-7, with TRBD1 matching over 9 bases. The CDR3 loop spans 14 amino acids. Unmatched junction bases numbered 7, after V lost 6 bases and J lost 4 bases. In DNA, the CDR3 is TGTGCCAGCAGCCGGACAGGGGCTAAGTACGAGCAGTACTTC. It codes for CASSRTGAKYEQYF.

This clonotype came up many times. The rearrangement links TRBV4-1 to TRBJ2-7; D is perhaps TRBD2 (5 bases). Trimming took 1 base from V and 6 from J, leaving 13 bases between them. Germline V lookup: CDR1 MGHRA, CDR2 YSYEKL. The CDR3 runs to 14 residues. CDR3 loop: CASSQGPGFLEQYF. CDR3 nucleotide sequence: TGCGCCAGCAGCCAAGGTCCGGGGTTTCTCGAGCAGTACTTC.

The sample holds many counts of this clonotype. The chain couples TRBV12-3 or TRBV12-4 to TRBJ2-7; the match to TRBD2 covers 12 bases. CDR3 length equals 15 residues. The V segment lost 5 bases and the J segment 2 bases; nucleotides outside the gene matches: 4. CDR3 residues: CASSETSGSPYEQYF. Here the CDR3 DNA reads TGTGCCAGCAGTGAGACTAGCGGGAGCCCCTACGAGCAGTACTTC.

This clonotype showed up many times. The chain combines TRBV11-2 with TRBJ1-3, with D possibly TRBD1 on 5 matching bases. V was clipped by 6 bases and J by 0 bases, with 18 bases between them. In germline, CDR1 is SGHAT, CDR2 FQNNGV. The CDR3 is 17 amino acids. The CDR3 DNA sequence: TGTGCCAGCAGGGACCCGGGACGGAGAATCTCTGGAAACACCATATATTTT. Amino acids: CASRDPGRRISGNTIYF.

This clonotype was seen many times. This chain connects TRBV20-1 to TRBJ2-1; D perhaps matches TRBD1 (7 bases). V lost 0 bases, J lost 15 bases, and 18 bases lay in between. This CDR3 contains 13 residues. Per the germline V gene, CDR1 is DFQATT and CDR2 is SNEGSKA (reference sequence). The CDR3 DNA sequence: TGCAGTGCTAGAGATGGGCAGGGGGGTTACTGGTTCTTC. Translation: CSARDGQGGYWFF.

CDR3 DNA: TGTGCCAGCAGCTCCGGACAGATGCAGTTCTTC. This codes for CASSSGQMQFF. This sequence joins TRBV7-3 and TRBJ2-1; D perhaps matches TRBD1 (6 bases). V dropped 4 bases and J dropped 12 bases, with 10 bases sitting between them. Per germline, CDR1 SGHTA and CDR2 FQGTGA. The CDR3 loop spans 11 amino acids.